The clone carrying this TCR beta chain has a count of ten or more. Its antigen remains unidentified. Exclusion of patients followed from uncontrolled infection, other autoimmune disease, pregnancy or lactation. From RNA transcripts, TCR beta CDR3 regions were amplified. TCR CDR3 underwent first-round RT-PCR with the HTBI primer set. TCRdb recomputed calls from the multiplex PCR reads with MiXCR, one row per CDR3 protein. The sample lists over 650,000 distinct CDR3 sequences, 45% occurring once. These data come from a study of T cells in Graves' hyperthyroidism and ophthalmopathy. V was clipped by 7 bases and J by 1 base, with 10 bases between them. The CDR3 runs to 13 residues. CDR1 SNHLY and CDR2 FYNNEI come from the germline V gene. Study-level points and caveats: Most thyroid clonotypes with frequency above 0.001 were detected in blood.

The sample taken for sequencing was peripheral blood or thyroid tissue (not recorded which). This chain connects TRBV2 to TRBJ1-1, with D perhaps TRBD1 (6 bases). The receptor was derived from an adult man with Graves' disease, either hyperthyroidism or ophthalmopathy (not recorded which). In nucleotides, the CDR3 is TGTGCCAGCAACAAGGGACAGAACACTGAAGCTTTCTTT. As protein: CASNKGQNTEAFF.